The source of this T cell receptor beta chain is a study of blood T cells in healthy people across ages. The J segment lost 9 bases and the V segment lost 2 bases, leaving 12 bases of the junction unmatched. Germline assignment: CDR1 KGHSH and CDR2 LQKENI. CDR3 length: 16 amino acids. A second PCR of roughly 7 to 11 cycles used a sample-barcoded 5' primer and a J-beta primer mix. TCRdb passed the 5' RACE reads through MiXCR, listing each CDR3 protein once. The sample includes nearly 800,000 distinct CDR3 sequences, around a quarter of them seen just once. The same sample was also used in a study of T cells of mothers and their children. That report notes: None of the identified T cell clones proved to be persistent microchimeric clones.

This rearrangement joins TRBV18 to TRBJ2-1; 8 positions match TRBD2. Sequencing was done on a sample of blood. This clonotype was obtained from a boy between 10 and 17 years old in good health. CDR3 region: CASSPITSGGEGEQFF. For the CDR3, the DNA is TGTGCCAGCTCACCAATAACTAGCGGAGGAGAGGGTGAGCAGTTCTTC.